This T cell receptor (beta chain) was recovered during a study of CD8 T cells in ankylosing spondylitis. As regards this clonotype: Its antigen is still unknown.

Points from the study as a whole: Blood of patients with ankylosing spondylitis appeared to be characterized by a TCR beta motif of several highly homologous variants. In ankylosing spondylitis patients, matched synovial fluid reportedly showed significant enrichment of disease-linked clones. Reactive arthritis synovial fluid and blood were previously reported to contain some motif variants.

Germline loops: CDR1 MDHEN, CDR2 SYDVKM. CDR3 length: 14 residues. The V end was cut by 2 bases, the J end by 2 bases, with 10 bases between. For TCR beta, libraries came from quantitative 5'-RACE with molecular barcodes. TCRdb processed the 5' RACE reads anew with MiXCR; each CDR3 protein has one entry. Of 700,000 or so distinct CDR3 sequences in the sample, 15% to 20% are singletons; the top ten hold 15% to 20%. The TCR originated in a male donor with ankylosing spondylitis. The chain is built from TRBV28 and TRBJ2-7, with a possible D match to TRBD1 (6 bases). Sequencing was carried out using blood, either unsorted or a sorted T cell fraction (not recorded which). The CDR3 DNA is TGTGCCAGCAGTTTAGGCAGGGACACCTACGAGCAGTACTTC. Translation: CASSLGRDTYEQYF.